The rows below give T cell receptor beta chains drawn from one sample of a study of T cell changes during pregnancy in multiple sclerosis. Data came from immunoSEQ multiplex PCR; TCRdb stores just in-frame clones and leaves some out. The data show tens of thousands of clones, over 85% seen once. Sequenced here: peripheral blood, sampled in the first trimester of pregnancy. The receptor set was obtained from a female donor with multiple sclerosis, enrolled in a pregnancy study. The CDR3 runs from the conserved cysteine through the conserved F or W. A D gene is named only where the DNA matches it firmly. A clone size is listed for some rows: how often the clone was seen (once, few, many), or a class if it is expanded.

TRBV7-8	.	TRBD1	TRBJ1-1	TGTGCCAGCAGCTTAGTGAGGCCGGGACAGGGGATGAACACTGAAGCTTTCTTT	CASSLVRPGQGMNTEAFF
TRBV29-1	once	.	TRBJ1-2	TGCAGCGTTGAAGAGGAAGGGGCCGGTGGCTACACCTTC	CSVEEEGAGGYTF
TRBV10-1	.	TRBD2	TRBJ2-7	TGCGCCAGCAGCTCTAGCGGGAGTTCCAGCGAGCAGTACTTC	CASSSSGSSSEQYF
TRBV5-4	medium-sized	.	TRBJ1-1	TGTGCCAGCAGCTTTTCGGACAGCACTGAAGCTTTCTTT	CASSFSDSTEAFF
TRBV5-1	.	.	TRBJ2-7	TGCGCCAGCAGCTTATCCCTCTACGAGCAGTACTTC	CASSLSLYEQYF
TRBV7-8	.	.	TRBJ2-5	TGTGCCAGCAGCTTAGCCCGGGTCCTGAAAGAGACCCAGTACTTC	CASSLARVLKETQYF
TRBV5-4	.	.	TRBJ2-2	TGTGCCAGCTACAGTCCTTGGACCGGGGAGCTGTTTTTT	CASYSPWTGELFF
TRBV2	few	.	TRBJ1-4	TGTGCCACCAAAAGGGGGTATGAAAAACTGTTTTTT	CATKRGYEKLFF
TRBV5-5	.	.	TRBJ2-5	TGTGCCAGCAGCAGAGACAGGAATCAAGAGACCCAGTACTTC	CASSRDRNQETQYF
TRBV27	.	.	TRBJ2-7	TGTGCCAGCAGTCCCGGGACATTCTCCTACGAGCAGTACTTC	CASSPGTFSYEQYF
TRBV7-3	.	TRBD2	TRBJ2-7	TGTGCCAGCAGCCCAGGGGTAGCGGGGGTCGACGAGCAGTACTTC	CASSPGVAGVDEQYF
TRBV6-1	.	.	TRBJ2-7	TGTGCCAGCAGTGACAGGGACGAGCAGTACTTC	CASSDRDEQYF
TRBV2	.	.	TRBJ2-3	TGTGCCACCCTAGGGGGGGGGAGCTGGACGCAGTATTTT	CATLGGGSWTQYF
TRBV5-1	.	TRBD1	TRBJ1-5	TGCGCCAGCAGCTTGGAAGGGGGCAGCAATCAGCCCCAGCATTTT	CASSLEGGSNQPQHF
TRBV5-1	once	.	TRBJ2-7	TGCGCCAGCAGCCTACCAGGGGTCGAGCAGTACTTC	CASSLPGVEQYF
TRBV11-2	once	.	TRBJ1-1	TGTGCCAGCAGCTTAGGTGTAGGGGGGAACACTGAAGCTTTCTTT	CASSLGVGGNTEAFF
TRBV18	.	TRBD2	TRBJ2-1	TGTGCCAGCTCACCACCGAACGGGAGGAGCCTTATGGAGCAGTTCTTC	CASSPPNGRSLMEQFF
TRBV19	.	TRBD1	TRBJ1-5	TGTGCCAGTAGTTCTACTAGTAGGAGTACAGGGGATCAGCCCCAGCATTTT	CASSSTSRSTGDQPQHF
TRBV7-9	.	TRBD2	TRBJ2-1	TGTGCCAGCAGCTCAGGACTAGCGGGAGTCGTTGCTCATGAGCAGTTCTTC	CASSSGLAGVVAHEQFF
TRBV5-5	.	TRBD2	TRBJ2-7	TGTGCCAGCAGCTTGGAAGGGAGGGGCTACGAGCAGTACTTC	CASSLEGRGYEQYF
TRBV28	.	.	TRBJ2-7	TGTGCCAGCAGGGGGCAGGGCGACACCTACGAGCAGTACTTC	CASRGQGDTYEQYF
TRBV21-1	.	.	TRBJ2-5	TGTGCCAGCAGCGGGAAGGACAGGGGGAGGGAGACCCAGTACTTC	CASSGKDRGRETQYF
TRBV7-3	.	.	TRBJ2-1	TGTGCCAGCAGCGCCAGGACCTACGGGGATGAGCAGTTCTTC	CASSARTYGDEQFF
TRBV6-1	.	TRBD1	TRBJ2-4	TGTGCCAGCAGTGAGACAGGGGTTACCAAAAACATTCAGTACTTC	CASSETGVTKNIQYF
TRBV30	.	.	TRBJ1-6	TGTGCCTGGAGCCCCCGCCCCGAGAGTTCACCCCTCCACTTT	CAWSPRPESSPLHF
TRBV5-4	.	.	TRBJ2-3	TGTGCCAGCAGCTTGGAGTTTAGCGGAAATACGCAGTATTTT	CASSLEFSGNTQYF
TRBV18	.	.	TRBJ1-2	TGTGCCAGCTCACCAGAGGACAAGTACTATGGCTACACCTTC	CASSPEDKYYGYTF